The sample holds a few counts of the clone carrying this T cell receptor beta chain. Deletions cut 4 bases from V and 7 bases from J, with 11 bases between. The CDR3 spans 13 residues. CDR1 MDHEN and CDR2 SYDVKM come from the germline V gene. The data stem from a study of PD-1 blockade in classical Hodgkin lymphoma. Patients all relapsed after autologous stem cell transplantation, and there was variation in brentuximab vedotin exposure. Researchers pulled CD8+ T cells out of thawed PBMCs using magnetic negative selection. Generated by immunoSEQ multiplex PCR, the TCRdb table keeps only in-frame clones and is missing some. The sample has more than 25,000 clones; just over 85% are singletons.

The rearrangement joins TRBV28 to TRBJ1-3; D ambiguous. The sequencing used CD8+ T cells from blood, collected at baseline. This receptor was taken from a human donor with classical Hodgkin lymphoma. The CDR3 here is CASSSSVGNTIYF. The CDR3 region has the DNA TGTGCCAGCAGTTCATCCGTGGGGAACACCATATATTTT.